The table lists the clone carrying this T cell receptor (beta chain) with a count of one. Trimming took off 4 bases at V and 6 bases at J, with 16 bases between the two ends. The length of the CDR3 is 15 residues. Germline CDR1 and CDR2: MNHEY and SMNVEV (reference sequence). The protocol was immunoSEQ multiplex PCR, while the TCRdb copy is restricted to in-frame clones and leaves out a portion. The sample includes roughly 500,000 clones, 80% to 90% of them seen just once. This sample is drawn from a study of blood T cell repertoires in COVID-19. Study-level background: From the United States, Italy and Spain came samples of acute and convalescent COVID-19.

The chain couples TRBV27 to TRBJ2-1; D remains unclear. Source material: peripheral blood. The receptor comes from a human donor in a cohort sampled during active COVID-19. CDR3 in amino acids: CASSSVTNLGNEQFF. CDR3 nucleotide sequence: TGTGCCAGCAGTTCGGTGACAAATCTCGGCAATGAGCAGTTCTTC.